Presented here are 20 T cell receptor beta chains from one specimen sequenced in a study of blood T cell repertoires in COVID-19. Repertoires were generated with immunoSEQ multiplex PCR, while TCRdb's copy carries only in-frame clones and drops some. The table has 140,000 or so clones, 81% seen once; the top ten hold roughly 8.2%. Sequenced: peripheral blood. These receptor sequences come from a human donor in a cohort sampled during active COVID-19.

The CDR3: CASSIVDSGLHLNNEQFF. Written as DNA, the CDR3 is TGTGCCAGTAGTATAGTTGATAGCGGGCTGCATCTGAACAATGAGCAGTTCTTC. This sequence joins TRBV19 and TRBJ2-1; 7 bases fit TRBD2. CDR1 and CDR2 from the germline V gene are LNHDA and SQIVND (reference sequence). This CDR3 has 18 residues. Germline trimming cut 1 base from V and 5 bases from J; bases unmatched to any gene: 14.

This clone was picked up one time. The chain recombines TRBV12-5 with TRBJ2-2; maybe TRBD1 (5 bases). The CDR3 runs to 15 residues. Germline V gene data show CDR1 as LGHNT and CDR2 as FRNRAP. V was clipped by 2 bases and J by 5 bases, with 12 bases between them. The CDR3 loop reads CASGLWGGATGELFF. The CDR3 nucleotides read TGTGCTAGTGGTTTGTGGGGTGGGGCGACCGGGGAGCTGTTTTTT.

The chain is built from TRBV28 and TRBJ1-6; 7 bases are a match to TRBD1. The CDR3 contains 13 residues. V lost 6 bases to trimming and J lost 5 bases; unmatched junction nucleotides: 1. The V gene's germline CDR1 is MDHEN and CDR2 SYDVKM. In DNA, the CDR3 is TGTGCCAGCAGGACAGGGAATAATTCACCCCTCCACTTT. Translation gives CASRTGNNSPLHF.

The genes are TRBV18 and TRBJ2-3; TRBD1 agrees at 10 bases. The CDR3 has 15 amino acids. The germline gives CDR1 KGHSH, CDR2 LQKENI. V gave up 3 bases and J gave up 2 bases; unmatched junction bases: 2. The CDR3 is CASSPGQGYTDTQYF. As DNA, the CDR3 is TGTGCCAGCTCACCGGGACAGGGGTACACAGATACGCAGTATTTT.

The DNA for the CDR3 is TGTGCCAGCAGCGCTGGGACTAGCGGGAGCCGGGAGACCCAGTACTTC. As protein: CASSAGTSGSRETQYF. This chain joins TRBV9 and TRBJ2-5; 14 bases map to TRBD2. With V trimmed by 3 bases and J by 5 bases, 6 bases remained unmatched. Germline CDR1 and CDR2: SGDLS and YYNGEE. The CDR3 runs 16 residues.

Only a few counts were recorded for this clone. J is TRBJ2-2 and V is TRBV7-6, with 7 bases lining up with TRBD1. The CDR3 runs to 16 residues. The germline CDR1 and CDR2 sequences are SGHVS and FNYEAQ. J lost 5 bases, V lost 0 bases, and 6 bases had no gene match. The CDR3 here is CASSLAGEQGTGELFF. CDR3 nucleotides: TGTGCCAGCAGCTTAGCGGGAGAACAGGGGACCGGGGAGCTGTTTTTT.

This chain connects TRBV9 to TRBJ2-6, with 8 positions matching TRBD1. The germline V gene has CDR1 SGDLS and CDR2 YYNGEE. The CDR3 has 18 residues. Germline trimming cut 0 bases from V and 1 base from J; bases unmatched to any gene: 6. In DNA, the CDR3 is TGTGCCAGCAGCGTAGTCCCCCGGACAGGGTCTGGGGCCAACGTCCTGACTTTC. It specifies CASSVVPRTGSGANVLTF.

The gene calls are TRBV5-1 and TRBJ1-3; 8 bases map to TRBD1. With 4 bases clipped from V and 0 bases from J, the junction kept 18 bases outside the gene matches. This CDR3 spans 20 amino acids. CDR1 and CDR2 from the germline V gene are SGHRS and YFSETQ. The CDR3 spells CASSPRTQRTGMGSGNTIYF. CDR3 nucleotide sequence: TGCGCCAGCAGCCCACGGACGCAGCGGACAGGGATGGGCTCTGGAAACACCATATATTTT.

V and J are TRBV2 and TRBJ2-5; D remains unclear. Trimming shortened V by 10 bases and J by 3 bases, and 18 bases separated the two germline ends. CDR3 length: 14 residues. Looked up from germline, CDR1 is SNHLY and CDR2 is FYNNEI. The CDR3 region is CATHSSRGKETQYF. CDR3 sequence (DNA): TGTGCCACTCACTCCTCTCGAGGAAAAGAGACCCAGTACTTC. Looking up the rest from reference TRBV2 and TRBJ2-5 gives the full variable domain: EPEVTQTPSHQVTQMGQEVILRCVPISNHLYFYWYRQILGQKVEFLVSFYNNEISEKSEIFDDQFSVERPDGSNFTLKIRSTKLEDSAMYFCATHSSRGKETQYFGPGTRLLVL.

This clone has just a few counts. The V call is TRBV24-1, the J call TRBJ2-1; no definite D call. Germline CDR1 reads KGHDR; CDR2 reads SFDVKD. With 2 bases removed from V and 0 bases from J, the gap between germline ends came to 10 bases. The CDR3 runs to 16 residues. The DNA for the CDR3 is TGTGCCACCAGTGATTCGACACCTCGCTCCTACAATGAGCAGTTCTTC. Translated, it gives CATSDSTPRSYNEQFF.

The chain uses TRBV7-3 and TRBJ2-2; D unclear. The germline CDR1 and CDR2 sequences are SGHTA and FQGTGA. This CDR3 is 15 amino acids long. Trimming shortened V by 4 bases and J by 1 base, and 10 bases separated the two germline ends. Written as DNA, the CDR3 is TGTGCCAGCAGCTCCCAGAGACTGAACACCGGGGAGCTGTTTTTT. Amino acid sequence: CASSSQRLNTGELFF. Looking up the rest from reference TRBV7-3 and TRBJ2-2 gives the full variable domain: GAGVSQTPSNKVTEKGKYVELRCDPISGHTALYWYRQSLGQGPEFLIYFQGTGAADDSGLPNDRFFAVRPEGSVSTLKIQRTERGDSAVYLCASSSQRLNTGELFFGEGSRLTVL.

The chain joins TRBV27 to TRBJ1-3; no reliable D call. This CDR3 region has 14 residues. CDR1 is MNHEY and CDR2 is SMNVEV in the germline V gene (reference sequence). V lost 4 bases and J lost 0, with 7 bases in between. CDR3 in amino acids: CASSSKSSGNTIYF. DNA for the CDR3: TGTGCCAGCAGTTCCAAGAGCTCTGGAAACACCATATATTTT.

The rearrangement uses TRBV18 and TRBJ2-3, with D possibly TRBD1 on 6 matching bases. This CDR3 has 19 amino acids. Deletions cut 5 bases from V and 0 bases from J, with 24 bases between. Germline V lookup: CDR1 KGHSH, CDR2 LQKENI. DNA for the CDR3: TGTGCCAGCTCAACTTTCCAAACTCAGGGGATCCTTAGCACAGATACGCAGTATTTT. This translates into CASSTFQTQGILSTDTQYF.

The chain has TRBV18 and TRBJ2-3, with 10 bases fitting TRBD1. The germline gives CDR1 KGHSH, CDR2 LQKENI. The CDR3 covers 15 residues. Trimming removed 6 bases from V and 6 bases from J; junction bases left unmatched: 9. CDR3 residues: CASSPPGQGSDTQYF. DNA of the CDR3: TGTGCCAGCTCCCCCCCGGGACAGGGGAGCGATACGCAGTATTTT.

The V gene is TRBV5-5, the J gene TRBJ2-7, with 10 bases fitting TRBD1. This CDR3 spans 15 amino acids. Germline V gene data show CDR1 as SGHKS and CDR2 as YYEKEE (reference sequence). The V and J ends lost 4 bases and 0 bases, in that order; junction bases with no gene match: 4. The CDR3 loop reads CASSEWTGGSYEQYF. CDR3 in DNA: TGTGCCAGCAGCGAATGGACAGGGGGCTCCTACGAGCAGTACTTC. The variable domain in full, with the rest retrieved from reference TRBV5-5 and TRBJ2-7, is DAGVTQSPTHLIKTRGQQVTLRCSPISGHKSVSWYQQVLGQGPQFIFQYYEKEERGRGNFPDRFSARQFPNYSSELNVNALLLGDSALYLCASSEWTGGSYEQYFGPGTRLTVT.

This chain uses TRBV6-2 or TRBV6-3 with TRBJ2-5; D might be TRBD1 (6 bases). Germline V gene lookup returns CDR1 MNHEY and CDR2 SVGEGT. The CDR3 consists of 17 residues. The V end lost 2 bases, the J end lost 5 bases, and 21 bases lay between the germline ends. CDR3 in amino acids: CASSYGGAGAMRETQYF. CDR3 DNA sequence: TGTGCCAGCAGTTACGGTGGCGCAGGGGCGATGAGGGAGACCCAGTACTTC.

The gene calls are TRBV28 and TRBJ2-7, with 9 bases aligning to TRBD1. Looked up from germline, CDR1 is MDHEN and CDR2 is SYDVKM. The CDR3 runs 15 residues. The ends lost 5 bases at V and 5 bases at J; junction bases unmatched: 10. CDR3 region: CASSAPGQGYNEQYF. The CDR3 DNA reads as TGTGCCAGCAGTGCCCCGGGACAGGGATACAACGAGCAGTACTTC.

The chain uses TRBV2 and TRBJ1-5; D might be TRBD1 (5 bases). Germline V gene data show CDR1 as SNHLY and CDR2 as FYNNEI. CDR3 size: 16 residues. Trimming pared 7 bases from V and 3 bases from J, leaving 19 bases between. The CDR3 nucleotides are TGTGCCAGCAAAGGTGGGGGGTATGTGGTCAATCAGCCCCAGCATTTT. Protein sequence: CASKGGGYVVNQPQHF. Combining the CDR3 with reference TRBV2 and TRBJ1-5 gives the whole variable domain EPEVTQTPSHQVTQMGQEVILRCVPISNHLYFYWYRQILGQKVEFLVSFYNNEISEKSEIFDDQFSVERPDGSNFTLKIRSTKLEDSAMYFCASKGGGYVVNQPQHFGDGTRLSIL.

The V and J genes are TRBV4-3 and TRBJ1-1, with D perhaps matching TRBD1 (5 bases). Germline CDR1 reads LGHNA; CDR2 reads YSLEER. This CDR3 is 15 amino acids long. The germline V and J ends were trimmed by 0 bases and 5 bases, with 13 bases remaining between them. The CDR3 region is CASSQDLTEKTEAFF. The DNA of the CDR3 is TGCGCCAGCAGCCAAGATCTGACAGAGAAAACTGAAGCTTTCTTT.

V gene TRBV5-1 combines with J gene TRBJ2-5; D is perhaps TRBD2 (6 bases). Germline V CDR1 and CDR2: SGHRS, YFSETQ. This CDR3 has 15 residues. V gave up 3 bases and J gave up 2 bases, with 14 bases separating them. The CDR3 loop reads CASSYSGTGQETQYF. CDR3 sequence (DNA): TGCGCCAGCAGCTATAGCGGAACCGGACAAGAGACCCAGTACTTC.